One sample yielded the 5 T cell receptor beta chains listed below, sequenced in a study of blood T cells in healthy people across ages. Using a J-beta primer mix together with a sample-barcoded 5' primer, a second PCR was run for roughly 7 to 11 cycles. TCRdb recomputed calls from the 5' RACE reads with MiXCR, one row per CDR3 protein. This sample has around 970,000 distinct CDR3 sequences, with just over 50% found just once. Sequenced input: blood. The receptor set was obtained from a woman aged 55 to 70 in good health.

This clonotype appeared a few times. The V call is TRBV20-1, the J call TRBJ1-4; D is unresolved. CDR1 and CDR2 from the germline V gene are DFQATT and SNEGSKA (reference sequence). The CDR3 runs 14 residues. Trimming took off 1 base at V and 7 bases at J, with 13 bases between the two ends. For the CDR3, the DNA is TGCAGTGCTAGAGCCCCCGGGCCATCTGAAAAACTGTTTTTT. It encodes CSARAPGPSEKLFF.

In this sample, this clonotype turned up once. V and J are TRBV4-3 and TRBJ1-5; D unresolved. The CDR3 totals 15 residues. The ends were cut back, 1 base at V and 8 bases at J, with 15 bases in the middle. The germline CDR1 and CDR2 sequences are LGHNA and YSLEER. DNA of the CDR3: TGCGCCAGCAGCCAAGTGTCGGGCCGCACGGAGCCCCAGCATTTT. Protein product: CASSQVSGRTEPQHF.

CDR3 loop: CASSKREWETQYF. The CDR3 nucleotides read TGTGCCAGCAGCAAGCGGGAGTGGGAGACCCAGTACTTC. The chain combines TRBV12-3 or TRBV12-4 with TRBJ2-5, with 8 nucleotides matching TRBD2. The CDR3 has 13 residues. V shed 6 bases and J 5 bases; nucleotides not matched to a gene: 5.

The sample holds a few counts of this clonotype. The chain's CDR3 is CASSQGGLGSYNEQYF. The CDR3 DNA follows: TGTGCCAGCAGCCAAGGGGGACTAGGCTCCTACAATGAGCAGTACTTC. J is TRBJ2-1 and V is TRBV4-2, with 8 bases that match TRBD2. The J call may not be correct, given that the DNA end is closer to TRBJ2-7. The CDR3 is 16 residues long. From germline, CDR1 is LGHNA and CDR2 YNFKEQ.

The chain joins TRBV20-1 to TRBJ1-5; 8 bases are a match to TRBD1. With 4 bases clipped from V and 7 bases from J, the junction kept 9 bases outside the gene matches. CDR3 length: 14 residues. Germline V gene data show CDR1 as DFQATT and CDR2 as SNEGSKA (reference sequence). DNA for the CDR3: TGCAGTGCTACCAGGACAGGGCCGAACCAGCCCCAGCATTTT. Translating it yields CSATRTGPNQPQHF.